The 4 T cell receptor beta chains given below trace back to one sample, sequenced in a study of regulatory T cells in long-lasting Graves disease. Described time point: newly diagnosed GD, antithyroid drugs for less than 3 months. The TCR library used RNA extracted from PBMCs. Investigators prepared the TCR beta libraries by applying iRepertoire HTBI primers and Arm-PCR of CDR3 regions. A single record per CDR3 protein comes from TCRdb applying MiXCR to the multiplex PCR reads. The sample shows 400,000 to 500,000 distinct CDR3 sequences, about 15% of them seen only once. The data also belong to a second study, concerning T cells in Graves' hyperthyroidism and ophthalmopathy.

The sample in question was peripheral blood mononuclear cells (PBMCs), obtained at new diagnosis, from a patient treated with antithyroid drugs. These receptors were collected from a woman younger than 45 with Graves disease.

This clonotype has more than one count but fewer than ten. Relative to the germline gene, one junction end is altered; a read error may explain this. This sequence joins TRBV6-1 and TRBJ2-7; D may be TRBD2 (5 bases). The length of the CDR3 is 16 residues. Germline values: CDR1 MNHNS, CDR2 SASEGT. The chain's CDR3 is CANSEGQVGEGKRQYF. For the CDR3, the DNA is TGTGCCAACAGTGAAGGTCAGGTGGGAGAAGGGAAGCGTCAGTACTTC.

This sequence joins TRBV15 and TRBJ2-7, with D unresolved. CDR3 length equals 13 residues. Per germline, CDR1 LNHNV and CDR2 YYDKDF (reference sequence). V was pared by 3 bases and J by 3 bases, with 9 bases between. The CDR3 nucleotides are TGTGCCACCAGCAGGAACCCGTTCTACGAGCAGTACTTC. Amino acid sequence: CATSRNPFYEQYF. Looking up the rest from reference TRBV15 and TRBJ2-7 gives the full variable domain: DAMVIQNPRYQVTQFGKPVTLSCSQTLNHNVMYWYQQKSSQAPKLLFHYYDKDFNNEADTPDNFQSRRPNTSFCFLDIRSPGLGDTAMYLCATSRNPFYEQYFGPGTRLTVT.

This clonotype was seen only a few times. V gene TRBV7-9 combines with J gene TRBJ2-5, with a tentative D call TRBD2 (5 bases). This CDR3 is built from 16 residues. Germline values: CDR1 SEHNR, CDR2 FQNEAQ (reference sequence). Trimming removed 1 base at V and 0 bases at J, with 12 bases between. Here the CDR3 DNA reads TGTGCCAGCAGCTTAGGTACTGGCGGGTACCAAGAGACCCAGTACTTC. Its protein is CASSLGTGGYQETQYF.

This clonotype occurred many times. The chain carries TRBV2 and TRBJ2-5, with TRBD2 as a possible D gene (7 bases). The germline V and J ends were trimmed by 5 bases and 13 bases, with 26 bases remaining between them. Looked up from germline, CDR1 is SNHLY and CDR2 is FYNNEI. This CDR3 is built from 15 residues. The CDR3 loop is CASSTSGRGGVLGYF. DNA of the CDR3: TGTGCCAGCAGTACCTCGGGAAGGGGGGGGGTATTGGGGTACTTC.